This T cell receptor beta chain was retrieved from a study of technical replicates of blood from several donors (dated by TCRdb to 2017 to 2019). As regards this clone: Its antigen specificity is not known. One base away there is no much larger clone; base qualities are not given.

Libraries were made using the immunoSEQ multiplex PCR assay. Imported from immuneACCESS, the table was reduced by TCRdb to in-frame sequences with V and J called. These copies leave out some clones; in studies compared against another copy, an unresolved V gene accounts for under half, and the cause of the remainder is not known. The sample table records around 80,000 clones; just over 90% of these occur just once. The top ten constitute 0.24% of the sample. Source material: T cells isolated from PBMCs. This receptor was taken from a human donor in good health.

The DNA is TGCGCCAGCAGCCAAGGCGGGGGGGCCACTGAAGCTTTCTTT. Its amino acids are CASSQGGGATEAFF. The chain links TRBV4-1 with TRBJ1-1; TRBD1 is possibly the D segment (6 matching bases). A distance of 10 bases separates the germline ends of V and J, which lose 1 base and 4 bases respectively. Sequences MGHRA (CDR1) and YSYEKL (CDR2) are obtained from the germline V gene. The CDR3 measures 14 amino acids from cysteine to phenylalanine. Left in the record is the CDR3 DNA by itself, 42 bases read in frame from the first base.